This TCR beta chain came from a study of blood T cells in healthy people across ages. Germline CDR1 is SGHTA and CDR2 is FQGNSA. CDR3 length equals 16 residues. Trimming cost V 1 base and J 3 bases, with 16 bases left between them. With a J-beta primer mix and a sample-barcoded 5' primer, a second PCR ran about 7 to 12 cycles. A single record per CDR3 protein comes from TCRdb applying MiXCR to the 5' RACE reads. There are approximately 580,000 distinct CDR3 sequences in the sample; under 30% occur only once, and just under 9% lies in the top ten. In addition, the sample was reused for a study of T cells of mothers and their children.

The chain joins TRBV7-2 to TRBJ2-7; tentatively, D is TRBD2 (6 bases). Input material: blood. The receptor was derived from a boy between 5 and 17 years old in good health. The CDR3 nucleotides read TGTGCCAGCAGCTTAGGCCCGACTAGTGGGCACTACGAGCAGTACTTC. Encoded protein: CASSLGPTSGHYEQYF.